This T cell receptor (beta chain) was sequenced for a study of cytomegalovirus exposure and HLA in healthy donors. PCR employed 60 Vbeta and 13 Jbeta primers. The repertoire was sequenced with immunoSEQ multiplex PCR; TCRdb's copy has only in-frame clones and lacks some. Among 170,000 or so clones, about 80% were seen once, and the ten largest hold less than 0.65%. Germline V gene data show CDR1 as SQVTM and CDR2 as ANQGSEA. V dropped 6 bases and J dropped 4; count of bases not matched to a gene: 5. CDR3 length: 14 amino acids. Study outcomes and limitations: A later analysis reportedly identified an Asian-associated ancestry cluster as carrying fewer N-insertions than the approximately 670-donor mean. The productive fraction for most TCR beta V segments was about 90% or about 30% in an earlier analysis. Sequences of the TCR beta chain were said to predict the HLA-A and HLA-B alleles of most subjects accurately. Several of the most significant clusters were apparently associated with common viral pathogens in a later analysis.

On this clone itself: What it recognizes is unknown.

Material: PBMCs. This sequence joins TRBV29-1 and TRBJ2-3; TRBD1 agrees at 12 bases. The sequence derives from a woman between 45 and 65 years old in good health and CMV-seronegative. CDR3 in amino acids: CSVTGQGASDTQYF. The CDR3 bases are TGCAGCGTGACGGGACAGGGGGCCTCAGATACGCAGTATTTT.